A selection of T cell receptor beta chains follows, all from one sample in a study of monozygotic twins with inflammatory bowel disease. For each CDR3 protein, TCRdb gives one entry from its re-call of the 5' RACE reads, without DNA. The sample includes 330,000 or so distinct CDR3 sequences. Sequenced: blood. These receptors all come from a human donor with ulcerative colitis or Crohn's disease, or a healthy co-twin of an affected twin (not recorded which). The CDR3 runs from the conserved cysteine through the conserved F or W. Each record gives: J gene, V gene, CDR3 protein.

>TRBJ1-2|TRBV6-5
CASSYSGAQGARNYGYTF
>TRBJ1-5|TRBV2
CASSRITQPQHF
>TRBJ2-3|TRBV6-1
CASALSGSTDTQYF
>TRBJ2-7|TRBV5-1
CASSLDHGGYEQYF
>TRBJ1-1|TRBV20-1
CSARVPGQGPEAFF
>TRBJ2-7|TRBV15
CATSTWDRGTYEQYF
>TRBJ1-2|TRBV20-1
CSARTWDREFNGYTF
>TRBJ2-5|TRBV7-9
CASSNAQSQRWETQYF
>TRBJ1-5|TRBV5-1
CASSPAGQGGGQPQHF
>TRBJ2-7|TRBV6-2/TRBV6-3
CASHSQGYDLEQYF
>TRBJ1-6|TRBV6-4
CASSVEGNSPLHF
>TRBJ2-2|TRBV7-2
CASSFGRRATGELFF
>TRBJ1-2|TRBV29-1
CSVSLGGGQGYGYTF
>TRBJ1-1|TRBV27
CASSLAGGVVTEAFF
>TRBJ2-7|TRBV29-1
CSVEDLLIGSEQYF
>TRBJ1-6|TRBV20-1
CSARSGLGSYNSPLHF
>TRBJ2-4|TRBV11-2
CASSRQQGGGKNIQYF
>TRBJ2-1|TRBV5-1
CASSLADPYNEQFF
>TRBJ1-2|TRBV2
CASSETLQGSMFYTF
>TRBJ1-5|TRBV20-1
CSARPGTSNQPQHF
>TRBJ2-1|TRBV15
CATSRDKGLALSGEF
>TRBJ2-1|TRBV7-9
CASSRDVNNEQFF
>TRBJ1-5|TRBV20-1
CSARERGREHQPQHF
>TRBJ1-5|TRBV11-2
CASSLGQTGNQPQHF
>TRBJ1-5|TRBV28
CASRPSDSPRPQHF
>TRBJ2-7|TRBV20-1
CSASGHSGSYEQYF
>TRBJ1-2|TRBV12-3/TRBV12-4
CASNSRGQINYGYTF
>TRBJ1-5|TRBV23-1
CASSQREQGAPNQPQHF
>TRBJ1-1|TRBV25-1
CASSPLRQGATEAFF
>TRBJ2-3|TRBV20-1
CSARSYSGQGKDTQYF
>TRBJ1-6|TRBV27
CASGGGAPLHF
>TRBJ1-5|TRBV6-5
CASSYSKYGQPQHF
>TRBJ1-3|TRBV6-5
CASSYAGDSGNTIYF
>TRBJ2-5|TRBV20-1
CSAPGLAPQETQYF
>TRBJ1-5|TRBV18
CASSEGQRQPQHF
>TRBJ1-1|TRBV5-1
CASSLGDSRETEAFF
>TRBJ1-5|TRBV28
CASSLGWGAQPQHF
>TRBJ2-7|TRBV4-1
CASSQGNPTPGQQSPYEQYF
>TRBJ2-1|TRBV29-1
CSVENSGGSYNEQFF
>TRBJ1-2|TRBV7-9
CASSRENYGYTF
>TRBJ1-2|TRBV4-1
CASSQRGLGYTF
>TRBJ2-1|TRBV15
CATSRLAGANNEQFF
>TRBJ1-4|TRBV4-1
CASSQEPATNEKLFF
>TRBJ1-5|TRBV28
CASSLVGNNQPQHF
>TRBJ2-7|TRBV5-4
CASRGTSGGGTYEQYF
>TRBJ1-1|TRBV7-2
CASSLTSMNTEAFF
>TRBJ2-3|TRBV5-1
CASSATHKITDTQYF